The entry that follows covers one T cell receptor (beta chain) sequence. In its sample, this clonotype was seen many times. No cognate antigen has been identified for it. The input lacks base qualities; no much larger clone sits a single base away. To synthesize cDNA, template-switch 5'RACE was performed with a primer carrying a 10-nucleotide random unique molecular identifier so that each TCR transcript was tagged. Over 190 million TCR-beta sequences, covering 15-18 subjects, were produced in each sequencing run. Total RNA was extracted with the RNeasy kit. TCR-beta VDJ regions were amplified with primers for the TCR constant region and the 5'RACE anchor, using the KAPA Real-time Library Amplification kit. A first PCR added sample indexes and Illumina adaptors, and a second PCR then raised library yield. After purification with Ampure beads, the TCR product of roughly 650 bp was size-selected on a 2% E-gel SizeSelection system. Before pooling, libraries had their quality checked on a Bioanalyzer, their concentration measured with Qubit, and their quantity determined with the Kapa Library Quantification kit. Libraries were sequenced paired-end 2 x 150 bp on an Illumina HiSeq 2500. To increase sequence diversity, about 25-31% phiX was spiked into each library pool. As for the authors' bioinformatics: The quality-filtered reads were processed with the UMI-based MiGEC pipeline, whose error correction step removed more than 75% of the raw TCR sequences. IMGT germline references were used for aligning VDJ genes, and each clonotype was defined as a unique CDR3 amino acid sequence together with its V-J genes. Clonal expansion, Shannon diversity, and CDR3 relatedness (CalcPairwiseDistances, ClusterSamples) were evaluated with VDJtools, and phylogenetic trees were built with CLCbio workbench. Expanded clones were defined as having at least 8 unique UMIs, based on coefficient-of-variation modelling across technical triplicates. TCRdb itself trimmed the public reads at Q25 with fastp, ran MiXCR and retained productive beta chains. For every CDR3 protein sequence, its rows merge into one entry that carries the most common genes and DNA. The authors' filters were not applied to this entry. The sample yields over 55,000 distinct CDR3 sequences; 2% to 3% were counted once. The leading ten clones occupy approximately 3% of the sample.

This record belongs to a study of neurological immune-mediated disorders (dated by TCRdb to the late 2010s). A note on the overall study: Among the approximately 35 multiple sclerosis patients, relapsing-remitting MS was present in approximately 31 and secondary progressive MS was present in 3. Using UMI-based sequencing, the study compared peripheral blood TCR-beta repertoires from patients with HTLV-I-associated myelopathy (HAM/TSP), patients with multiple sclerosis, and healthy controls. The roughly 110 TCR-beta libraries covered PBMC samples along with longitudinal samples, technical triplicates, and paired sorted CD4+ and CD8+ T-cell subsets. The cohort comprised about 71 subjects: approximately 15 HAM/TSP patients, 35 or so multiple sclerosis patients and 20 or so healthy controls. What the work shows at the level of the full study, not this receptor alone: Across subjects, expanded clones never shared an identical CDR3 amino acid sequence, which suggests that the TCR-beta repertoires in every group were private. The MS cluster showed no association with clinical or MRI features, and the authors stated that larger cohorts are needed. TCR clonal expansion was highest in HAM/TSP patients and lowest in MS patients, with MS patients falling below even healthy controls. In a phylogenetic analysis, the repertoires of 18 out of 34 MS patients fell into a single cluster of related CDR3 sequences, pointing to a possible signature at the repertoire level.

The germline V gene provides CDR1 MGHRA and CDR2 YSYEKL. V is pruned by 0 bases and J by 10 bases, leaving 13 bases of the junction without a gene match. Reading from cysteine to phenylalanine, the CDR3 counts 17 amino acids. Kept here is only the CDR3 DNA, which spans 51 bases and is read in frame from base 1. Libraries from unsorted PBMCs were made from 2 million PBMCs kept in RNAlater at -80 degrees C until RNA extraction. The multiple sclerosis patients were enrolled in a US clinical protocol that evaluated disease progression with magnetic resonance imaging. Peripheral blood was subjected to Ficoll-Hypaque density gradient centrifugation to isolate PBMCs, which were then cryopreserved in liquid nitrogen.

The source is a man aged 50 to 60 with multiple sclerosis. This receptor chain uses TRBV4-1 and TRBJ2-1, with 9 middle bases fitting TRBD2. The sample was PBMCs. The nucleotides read TGCGCCAGCAGCCAAGATCGTGCTAGCGGGGTGGACACCGAGCAGTTCTTC. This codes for CASSQDRASGVDTEQFF.